Following are 7 T cell receptor beta chains from one sample sequenced in a study of technical replicates of blood from a few donors. The protocol was immunoSEQ multiplex PCR, while the TCRdb copy is restricted to in-frame clones and leaves out a portion. The data contain 65,000 to 95,000 clones, around 97% of them singletons. Sequences were obtained from T cells isolated from PBMCs. The source of these receptors is a human donor in good health.

The rearrangement joins TRBV18 to TRBJ2-1; D unresolved. V was clipped by 2 bases and J by 9 bases, with 8 bases between them. Germline loops: CDR1 KGHSH, CDR2 LQKENI. This CDR3 contains 12 residues. In DNA form, the CDR3 reads TGTGCCAGCTCACCAGAGGTGGGTGAGCAGTTCTTC. Translation: CASSPEVGEQFF.

The chain uses TRBV29-1 and TRBJ1-2; TRBD1 aligns across 10 bases. V dropped 3 bases and J dropped 5; count of bases not matched to a gene: 3. This CDR3 spans 13 amino acids. Looked up from germline, CDR1 is SQVTM and CDR2 is ANQGSEA. CDR3 sequence (DNA): TGCAGCGTTGACGGACAGGGGGTTTATGGCTACACCTTC. It translates to CSVDGQGVYGYTF.

V gene TRBV5-5 combines with J gene TRBJ2-5, with 8 bases lining up with TRBD1. Germline V gene lookup returns CDR1 SGHKS and CDR2 YYEKEE (reference sequence). CDR3 length: 16 residues. J was trimmed by 2 bases and V by 5 bases; bases with no gene match: 11. CDR3 sequence: CASSDPGQGWQETQYF. CDR3 nucleotides: TGTGCCAGCAGTGACCCTGGACAGGGTTGGCAAGAGACCCAGTACTTC.

The rearrangement links TRBV7-9 to TRBJ2-7, with 7 nucleotides matching TRBD1. Germline V gene sequence: CDR1 SEHNR, CDR2 FQNEAQ (reference sequence). The ends lost 2 bases at V and 1 base at J; junction bases unmatched: 8. This CDR3 region has 16 residues. The CDR3, as DNA: TGTGCCAGCAGCTTATTTTCGACAGGGCTGTCCTACGAGCAGTACTTC. It encodes CASSLFSTGLSYEQYF.

The rearrangement uses TRBV6-1 and TRBJ2-3; 9 nucleotides match TRBD1. V lost 6 bases to trimming and J lost 3 bases; unmatched junction nucleotides: 7. There are 15 residues in the CDR3. Germline loops: CDR1 MNHNS, CDR2 SASEGT. The chain's CDR3 is CASSLTGGRTDTQYF. The DNA of the CDR3 is TGTGCCAGCAGCCTGACAGGGGGGAGGACAGATACGCAGTATTTT.

The chain recombines TRBV9 with TRBJ1-1; unclear D gene. CDR3 length equals 15 residues. V lost 0 bases, J lost 4 bases, and 13 bases lay in between. CDR1 and CDR2 from the germline V gene are SGDLS and YYNGEE. The DNA for the CDR3 is TGTGCCAGCAGCGTAGTTGGGGAGGTGAGCACTGAAGCTTTCTTT. This translates into CASSVVGEVSTEAFF.

This chain links TRBV12-5 with TRBJ1-2, with D possibly matching TRBD1 (5 bases). The CDR3 has 16 amino acids. Looked up from germline, CDR1 is LGHNT and CDR2 is FRNRAP. V was clipped by 3 bases and J by 8 bases, with 22 bases between them. The CDR3 sequence is CASGLDGRGEAGGYTF. Written as DNA, the CDR3 is TGTGCTAGTGGTTTAGACGGTCGAGGGGAGGCTGGGGGCTACACCTTC.